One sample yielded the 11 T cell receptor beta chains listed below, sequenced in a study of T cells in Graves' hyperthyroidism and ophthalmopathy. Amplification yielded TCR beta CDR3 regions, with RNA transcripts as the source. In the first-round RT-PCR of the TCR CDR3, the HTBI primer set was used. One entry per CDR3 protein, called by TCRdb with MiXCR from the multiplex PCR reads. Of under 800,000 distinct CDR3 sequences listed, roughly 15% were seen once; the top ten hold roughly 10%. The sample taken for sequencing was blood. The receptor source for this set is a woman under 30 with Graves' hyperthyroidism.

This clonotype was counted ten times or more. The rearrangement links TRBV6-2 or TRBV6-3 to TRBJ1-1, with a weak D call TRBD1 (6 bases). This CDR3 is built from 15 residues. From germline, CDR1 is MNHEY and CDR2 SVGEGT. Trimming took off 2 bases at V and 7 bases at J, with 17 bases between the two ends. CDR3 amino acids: CASSYPNDGQLEAFF. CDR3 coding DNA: TGTGCCAGCAGTTACCCAAATGATGGACAGCTTGAAGCTTTCTTT.

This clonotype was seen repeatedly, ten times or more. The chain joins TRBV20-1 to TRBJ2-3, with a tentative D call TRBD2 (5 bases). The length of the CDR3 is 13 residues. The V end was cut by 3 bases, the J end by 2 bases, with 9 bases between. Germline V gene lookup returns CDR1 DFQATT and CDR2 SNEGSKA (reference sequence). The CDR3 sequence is CSASYRDTDTQYF. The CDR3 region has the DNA TGCAGTGCTAGTTATCGGGACACAGATACGCAGTATTTT.

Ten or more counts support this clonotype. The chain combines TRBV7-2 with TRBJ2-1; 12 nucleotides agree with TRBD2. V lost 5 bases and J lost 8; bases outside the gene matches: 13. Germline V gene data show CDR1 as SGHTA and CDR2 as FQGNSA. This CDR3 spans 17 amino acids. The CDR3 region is CASSPGLAGGPRDEQFF. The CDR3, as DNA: TGTGCCAGCAGCCCCGGTCTAGCGGGAGGGCCAAGAGATGAGCAGTTCTTC.

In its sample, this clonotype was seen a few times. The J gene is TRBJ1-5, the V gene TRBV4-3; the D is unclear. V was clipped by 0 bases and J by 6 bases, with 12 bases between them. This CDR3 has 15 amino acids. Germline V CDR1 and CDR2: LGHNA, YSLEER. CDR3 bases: TGCGCCAGCAGCCAAGATACGGACCATCGTCAGCCCCAGCATTTT. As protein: CASSQDTDHRQPQHF.

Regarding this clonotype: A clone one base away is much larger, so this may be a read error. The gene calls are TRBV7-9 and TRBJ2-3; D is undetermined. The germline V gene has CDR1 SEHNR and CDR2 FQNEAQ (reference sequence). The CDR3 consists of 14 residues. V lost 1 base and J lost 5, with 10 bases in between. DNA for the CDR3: TGTGCCAGCAGCTTAGGGCAGCCCCTAGATACGCAGTATTTT. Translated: CASSLGQPLDTQYF.

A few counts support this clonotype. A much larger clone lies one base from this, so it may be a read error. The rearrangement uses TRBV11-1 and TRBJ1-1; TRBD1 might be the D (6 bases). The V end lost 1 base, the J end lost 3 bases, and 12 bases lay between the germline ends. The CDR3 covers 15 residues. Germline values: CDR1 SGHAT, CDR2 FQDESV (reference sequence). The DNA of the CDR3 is TGTGCCAGCAGCTTAGAGGGGGTCCTCTACACTGAAGCTTTCTTT. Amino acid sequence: CASSLEGVLYTEAFF.

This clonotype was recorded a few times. CDR3 DNA: TGCGCCAGCAGTGAGTCCCGGACTAGGGACACCGGGGAGCTGTTTTTT. Amino acid sequence: CASSESRTRDTGELFF. This chain uses TRBV10-1 with TRBJ2-2; 7 nucleotides match TRBD2. Unmatched junction bases numbered 4, after V lost 0 bases and J lost 3 bases. The CDR3 is 16 amino acids. Germline loops: CDR1 WNHNN, CDR2 SYGVQD (reference sequence).

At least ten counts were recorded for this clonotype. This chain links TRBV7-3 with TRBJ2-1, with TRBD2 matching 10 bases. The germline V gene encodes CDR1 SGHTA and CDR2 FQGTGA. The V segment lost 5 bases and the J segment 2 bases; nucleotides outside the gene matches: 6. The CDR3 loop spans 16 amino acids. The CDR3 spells CASSPISGRTYNEQFF. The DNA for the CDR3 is TGTGCCAGCAGCCCAATTAGCGGGAGGACCTACAATGAGCAGTTCTTC. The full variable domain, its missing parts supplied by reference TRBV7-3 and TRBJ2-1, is GAGVSQTPSNKVTEKGKYVELRCDPISGHTALYWYRQSLGQGPEFLIYFQGTGAADDSGLPNDRFFAVRPEGSVSTLKIQRTERGDSAVYLCASSPISGRTYNEQFFGPGTRLTVL.

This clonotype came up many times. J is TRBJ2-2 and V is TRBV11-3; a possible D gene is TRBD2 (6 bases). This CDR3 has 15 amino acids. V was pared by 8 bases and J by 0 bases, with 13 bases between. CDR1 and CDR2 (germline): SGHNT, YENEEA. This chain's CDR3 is CASRMGGPNTGELFF. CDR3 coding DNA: TGTGCCAGCCGGATGGGGGGACCGAACACCGGGGAGCTGTTTTTT.

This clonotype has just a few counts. The CDR3 region is CASSPSRGLGGVYEQYF. The CDR3 DNA reads TGTGCCAGCAGTCCTTCCCGGGGCCTAGGTGGGGTATACGAGCAGTACTTC. This sequence joins TRBV28 and TRBJ2-7, with D perhaps assigned TRBD1 or TRBD2 (5 bases each). V was trimmed by 5 bases and J by 4 bases, leaving 24 bases between them. The CDR3 sequence is 17 residues long. From germline, CDR1 is MDHEN and CDR2 SYDVKM.

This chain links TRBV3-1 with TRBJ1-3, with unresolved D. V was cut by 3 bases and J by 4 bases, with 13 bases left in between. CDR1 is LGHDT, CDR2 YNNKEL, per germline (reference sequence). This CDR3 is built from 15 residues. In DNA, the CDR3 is TGTGCCAGCAGCCATCGGCAATATTTGGGAAACACCATATATTTT. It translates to CASSHRQYLGNTIYF.